What follows describes a single TCR beta chain. Its cognate antigen is unknown. This sample is part of a study of shared clonotypes between healthy human individuals. Overall study findings and caveats: Among non-shared clonotypes, generation probabilities were lower than among those shared by all four donors. Collection of samples was limited to blood; tissue repertoires likely differ.

This was a deep-level run. Genomic DNA (from each subset) was split evenly across several immunoSEQ plates. Sequencing was performed with immunoSEQ multiplex PCR; in TCRdb, only in-frame clones are kept and a portion is missing. Here the sample spans a few million clones, more than 90% being singletons. Germline CDR1 MDHEN, CDR2 SYDVKM. The CDR3 consists of 15 residues. Trimming stripped 4 bases from V and 1 base from J, with 11 bases between. The source is a man aged 18 to 30 in good health. Sample: naive CD4+ T cells sorted from blood. Subset described: CD45RA+ positively selected. V usage is TRBV28 and J usage is TRBJ1-5; tentatively, D is TRBD1 (6 bases). Written as DNA, the CDR3 is TGTGCCAGCAGTTCCGGGACAAGGAGCAATCAGCCCCAGCATTTT. It is translated as CASSSGTRSNQPQHF.